These T cell receptor beta chains were read from a single sample in a study of blood T cells in healthy people across ages. Via MiXCR, TCRdb re-called the 5' RACE reads, giving one row per CDR3 protein. This table holds around 650,000 distinct CDR3 sequences, roughly 41% found once. Sequencing was carried out using blood. These receptors were obtained from an elderly man in good health. Each CDR3 is given with its conserved first and last residue. The D gene is left open where the match is weak. Where a row states a size, it is once, few, many or the class of an expanded clone; other rows omit it.

d_call: TRBD1; j_call: TRBJ2-7; clone_size: -; v_call: TRBV29-1; cdr3_aa: CSVEARDRGGEQYF; cdr3_nt: TGCAGCGTTGAGGCCCGGGACAGGGGAGGCGAGCAGTACTTC
d_call: TRBD2; j_call: TRBJ2-7; clone_size: -; v_call: TRBV4-3; cdr3_aa: CASSQRLAGGFEDEQYF; cdr3_nt: TGCGCCAGCAGCCAAAGGTTGGCGGGGGGATTTGAGGACGAGCAGTACTTC
d_call: TRBD2; j_call: TRBJ2-5; clone_size: few; v_call: TRBV12-3/TRBV12-4; cdr3_aa: CASRRGGGEKETQYF; cdr3_nt: TGTGCCAGCAGGCGTGGGGGGGGGGAAAAAGAGACCCAGTACTTC
d_call: -; j_call: TRBJ2-5; clone_size: -; v_call: TRBV27; cdr3_aa: CASSPDKGPETQYF; cdr3_nt: TGTGCCAGCAGTCCCGACAAGGGGCCAGAGACCCAGTACTTC
d_call: TRBD2; j_call: TRBJ2-5; clone_size: -; v_call: TRBV6-1; cdr3_aa: CASRRELKETQYF; cdr3_nt: TGTGCCAGCAGGCGGGAGTTAAAAGAGACCCAGTACTTC
d_call: -; j_call: TRBJ1-1; clone_size: -; v_call: TRBV6-2/TRBV6-3; cdr3_aa: CASIQYTEAFF; cdr3_nt: TGTGCCAGCATTCAGTACACTGAAGCTTTCTTT
d_call: -; j_call: TRBJ2-5; clone_size: -; v_call: TRBV27; cdr3_aa: CASSPYLWAETQYF; cdr3_nt: TGTGCCAGCAGTCCTTACTTGTGGGCAGAGACCCAGTACTTC
d_call: -; j_call: TRBJ1-2; clone_size: -; v_call: TRBV7-9; cdr3_aa: CASSSERTEHYYGYTF; cdr3_nt: TGTGCCAGCAGCTCGGAACGGACAGAGCACTACTATGGCTACACCTTC
d_call: -; j_call: TRBJ2-7; clone_size: few; v_call: TRBV20-1; cdr3_aa: CSFQEGSGYEQYF; cdr3_nt: TGCAGCTTCCAGGAGGGTAGCGGCTACGAGCAGTACTTC
d_call: -; j_call: TRBJ1-1; clone_size: -; v_call: TRBV6-1; cdr3_aa: CASSLRLGGTEAFF; cdr3_nt: TGTGCCAGCAGTCTTCGGTTGGGGGGCACTGAAGCTTTCTTT
d_call: -; j_call: TRBJ2-3; clone_size: -; v_call: TRBV19; cdr3_aa: CASSPRGSETDTQYF; cdr3_nt: TGTGCCAGTAGTCCCCGAGGCAGCGAAACAGATACGCAGTATTTT
d_call: -; j_call: TRBJ2-7; clone_size: few; v_call: TRBV6-5; cdr3_aa: CASSTPRGLSEQYF; cdr3_nt: TGTGCCAGCAGTACGCCTCGGGGACTCTCCGAGCAGTACTTC
d_call: TRBD1; j_call: TRBJ1-6; clone_size: -; v_call: TRBV4-2; cdr3_aa: CASSPAGTGVRYSPLHF; cdr3_nt: TGTGCCAGCAGCCCTGCCGGGACAGGGGTTCGGTATTCACCCCTCCACTTT
d_call: TRBD2; j_call: TRBJ2-3; clone_size: few; v_call: TRBV6-1; cdr3_aa: CASSSLAGASNTQYF; cdr3_nt: TGTGCCAGCAGTTCTCTAGCGGGGGCCTCAAATACGCAGTATTTT
d_call: -; j_call: TRBJ2-1; clone_size: -; v_call: TRBV5-1; cdr3_aa: CASSSGYSYEQFF; cdr3_nt: TGCGCCAGCAGCTCCGGATATTCCTACGAGCAGTTCTTC
d_call: -; j_call: TRBJ1-1; clone_size: few; v_call: TRBV5-5; cdr3_aa: CASSLGSRGLQAEAFF; cdr3_nt: TGTGCCAGCAGCTTGGGTTCCCGGGGGCTTCAGGCTGAAGCTTTCTTT
d_call: -; j_call: TRBJ2-3; clone_size: many; v_call: TRBV6-2/TRBV6-3; cdr3_aa: CASSYETGEGATPTQYF; cdr3_nt: TGTGCCAGCAGTTACGAAACAGGGGAGGGGGCCACACCTACGCAGTATTTT
d_call: TRBD1; j_call: TRBJ1-1; clone_size: once; v_call: TRBV5-1; cdr3_aa: CASSGGTGGLLNTEAFF; cdr3_nt: TGCGCCAGCAGCGGCGGGACAGGGGGGCTCCTGAACACTGAAGCTTTCTTT
d_call: -; j_call: TRBJ2-5; clone_size: -; v_call: TRBV7-9; cdr3_aa: CASSLGQVNVDEQYF; cdr3_nt: TGTGCCAGCAGCTTAGGACAGGTTAACGTGGATGAGCAGTACTTC
d_call: TRBD2; j_call: TRBJ2-7; clone_size: -; v_call: TRBV6-1; cdr3_aa: CASSDISGSIAYEQYF; cdr3_nt: TGTGCCAGCAGTGATATTAGCGGGAGCATCGCATACGAGCAGTACTTC
d_call: -; j_call: TRBJ2-7; clone_size: -; v_call: TRBV28; cdr3_aa: CASLTDYEQYF; cdr3_nt: TGTGCCAGCCTTACAGACTACGAGCAGTACTTC
d_call: TRBD1; j_call: TRBJ1-6; clone_size: -; v_call: TRBV2; cdr3_aa: CATDKGQGSSYNSPLHF; cdr3_nt: TGTGCCACCGATAAGGGACAGGGAAGCTCCTATAATTCACCCCTCCACTTT
d_call: TRBD2; j_call: TRBJ2-7; clone_size: -; v_call: TRBV6-2/TRBV6-3; cdr3_aa: CASSRPGGSSYEQYF; cdr3_nt: TGTGCCAGCAGCCGACCTGGCGGGAGCTCCTACGAGCAGTACTTC
d_call: -; j_call: TRBJ2-2; clone_size: -; v_call: TRBV11-3; cdr3_aa: CASSFSGLNTGELFF; cdr3_nt: TGTGCCAGCAGCTTCAGTGGGTTGAACACCGGGGAGCTGTTTTTT
d_call: TRBD2; j_call: TRBJ2-1; clone_size: few; v_call: TRBV5-5; cdr3_aa: CASSPPGLDLDEQFF; cdr3_nt: TGTGCCAGCAGCCCTCCGGGACTAGATTTAGATGAGCAGTTCTTC
d_call: -; j_call: TRBJ1-1; clone_size: -; v_call: TRBV6-5; cdr3_aa: CASSYDRQKGTEAFF; cdr3_nt: TGTGCCAGCAGTTACGATCGACAGAAAGGCACTGAAGCTTTCTTT
d_call: -; j_call: TRBJ1-5; clone_size: few; v_call: TRBV6-2/TRBV6-3; cdr3_aa: CASSYPGHSNQPQHF; cdr3_nt: TGTGCCAGCAGTTACCCGGGACATTCTAATCAGCCCCAGCATTTT
d_call: TRBD2; j_call: TRBJ2-4; clone_size: few; v_call: TRBV10-1; cdr3_aa: CASSGGPGGQYF; cdr3_nt: TGCGCCAGCAGTGGGGGCCCCGGGGGGCAGTACTTC
d_call: TRBD1; j_call: TRBJ1-6; clone_size: -; v_call: TRBV12-3/TRBV12-4; cdr3_aa: CAGTPDRGNSPLHF; cdr3_nt: TGTGCCGGCACCCCCGACAGGGGGAATTCACCCCTCCACTTT
d_call: -; j_call: TRBJ1-3; clone_size: once; v_call: TRBV20-1; cdr3_aa: CSARIGFAGNTIYF; cdr3_nt: TGCAGTGCTAGAATCGGGTTCGCTGGAAACACCATATATTTT
d_call: TRBD1; j_call: TRBJ2-1; clone_size: few; v_call: TRBV6-6; cdr3_aa: CASRPRTGQNGNEQFF; cdr3_nt: TGTGCCAGCAGACCTAGGACAGGGCAAAATGGGAATGAGCAGTTCTTC